This TCR beta chain originates from a study of blood T cells in healthy people across ages. This clonotype came up a few times. The CDR3 is made up of 14 amino acids. The ends were cut back, 4 bases at V and 3 bases at J, with 12 bases in the middle. Germline V lookup: CDR1 LGHNA, CDR2 YNFKEQ. A sample-barcoded 5' primer and a J-beta primer mix were used in a second PCR of about 7 to 11 cycles. Each CDR3 protein is one row after TCRdb ran MiXCR on the 5' RACE reads. Of about 730,000 distinct CDR3 sequences listed, roughly 44% were seen once; the top ten hold more than 20%. This chain connects TRBV4-2 to TRBJ1-1; D is undetermined. The sequence derives from a woman aged 55-70 years in good health. The sample consisted of blood. The CDR3: CASSPSGRDTEAFF. The CDR3 bases are TGTGCCAGCAGCCCCTCAGGACGGGACACTGAAGCTTTCTTT.